This entry features one T cell receptor beta chain sequence. This CDR3 has 19 amino acids. The germline CDR1 and CDR2 sequences are MNHEY and SMNVEV (reference sequence). V lost 2 bases to trimming and J lost 0 bases, with 17 bases between them. This sample stems from a study of shared clonotypes between healthy human individuals. Across the whole study: Donors, aged 18 to 49, were two women and three men.

Every subset's genomic DNA went evenly onto several immunoSEQ plates. Measured with immunoSEQ multiplex PCR; TCRdb has only the in-frame clones, and not every one. The table shows 1.5 million to 2.5 million clones, with about 95% occurring only once. The naive CD8 subset, CD45RO-negative cells positively selected for CCR7, excluded terminally differentiated effector memory CD45RA+ cells. The sequenced material came from naive CD8+ T cells sorted from blood. The receptor comes from a man aged 18 to 35 in good health. The chain joins TRBV27 to TRBJ1-6; maybe TRBD1 (6 bases). This CDR3 reads CASSLGQWRESSYNSPLHF. CDR3 DNA: TGTGCCAGCAGTTTAGGACAGTGGAGGGAGAGCTCCTATAATTCACCCCTCCACTTT.